This T cell receptor (beta chain) was obtained from a study of blood T cell repertoires in COVID-19. Study summary: Samples came from the United States, Italy and Spain, spanning acute and convalescent COVID-19.

Here immunoSEQ multiplex PCR was the method, and the copy in TCRdb shows in-frame clones only, minus some. The table lists about 480,000 clones, around 87% of them singletons. This CDR3 contains 18 residues. The sequence was collected from a woman aged 40 to 55 who had recovered from COVID-19. This chain uses TRBV21-1 with TRBJ1-3; TRBD1, the D gene given by the table, was not confirmed from the DNA. TRBV21-1 is recorded as a pseudogene. Sample: PBMCs or T cells enriched from blood (not recorded which). CDR3 bases: TGTGCCAGCAGGTCGGGGCACGGACAGGAGAAATCTGGAAACACCATATATTTT. Its translation is CASRSGHGQEKSGNTIYF.